Sequencing of this T cell receptor beta chain was carried out in a study of early T cells in non-severe SARS-CoV-2 infection. Study as a whole: Chains were unpaired, as sequencing was done on bulk RNA from unsorted whole blood. Study findings and constraints: The study's VDJdb matching favored anti-spike CD8 responses and missed private and CD4 specificities.

Many counts were recorded for this clonotype. Its antigen is as yet unknown. V shed 5 bases and J shed 10 bases, with 15 bases lying between them. CDR3 length equals 12 residues. Germline CDR1 LNHNV, CDR2 YYDKDF (reference sequence). Tagging with unique molecular identifiers was applied to individual cDNA molecules. TCRdb recomputed calls from the 5' RACE reads with MiXCR, one row per CDR3 protein. The top ten clones hold less than 6% of a sample with more than 25,000 distinct CDR3 sequences, around 4.5% of them seen once. The gene calls are TRBV15 and TRBJ2-7; D is perhaps TRBD2 (5 bases). This sequence originates from an adult who was a healthcare worker with PCR-confirmed SARS-CoV-2 infection or an uninfected control (not recorded which). The sample consisted of whole blood, taken at baseline. CDR3 sequence (DNA): TGTGCCACCAGCTATGGAGGTGGGTACCAGTACTTC. It translates to CATSYGGGYQYF.